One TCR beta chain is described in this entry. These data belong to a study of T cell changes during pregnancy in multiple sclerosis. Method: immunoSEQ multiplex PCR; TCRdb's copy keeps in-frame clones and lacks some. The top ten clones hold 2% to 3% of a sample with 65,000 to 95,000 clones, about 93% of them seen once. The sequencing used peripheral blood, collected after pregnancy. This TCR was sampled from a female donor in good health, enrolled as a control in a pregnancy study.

The CDR3: CASSPEGSGSFTDTQYF. The DNA for the CDR3 is TGTGCCAGCAGCCCGGAGGGGAGCGGGAGTTTTACAGATACGCAGTATTTT. The J gene is TRBJ2-3, the V gene TRBV5-4; 8 bases align to TRBD2. The CDR3 covers 17 residues. Looked up from germline, CDR1 is SGHNT and CDR2 is YYREEE (reference sequence). V shed 4 bases and J 3 bases; nucleotides not matched to a gene: 13.